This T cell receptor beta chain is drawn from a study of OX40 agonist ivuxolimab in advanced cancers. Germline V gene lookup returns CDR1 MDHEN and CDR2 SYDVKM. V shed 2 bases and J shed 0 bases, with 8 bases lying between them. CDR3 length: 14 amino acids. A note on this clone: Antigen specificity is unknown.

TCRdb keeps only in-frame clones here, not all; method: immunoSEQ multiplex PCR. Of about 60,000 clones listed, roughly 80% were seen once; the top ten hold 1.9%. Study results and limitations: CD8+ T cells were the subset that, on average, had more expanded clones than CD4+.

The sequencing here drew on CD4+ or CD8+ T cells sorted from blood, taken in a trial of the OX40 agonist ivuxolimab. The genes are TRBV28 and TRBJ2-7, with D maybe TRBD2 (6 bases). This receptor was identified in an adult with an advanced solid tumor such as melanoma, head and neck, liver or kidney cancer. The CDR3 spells CASSLAGSSYEQYV. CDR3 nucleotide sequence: TGTGCCAGCAGTTTAGCGGGGAGCTCCTACGAGCAGTACGTC.